This T cell receptor (beta chain) stems from a study of vaccination and CD4 T cells after COVID-19 (dated by TCRdb to between 2021 and 2024). At the level of the whole study: Convalescent patients had a positive SARS-CoV-2 result on nasal swab PCR, and of these patients, several had mild disease and one had severe disease. The cultures were stimulated with overlapping spike peptide pools from SARS-CoV-2 and from the common cold coronaviruses HCoV-NL63, HCoV-OC43 and HCoV-229E. Post-COVID blood samples were collected from convalescent patients a median of about 92 days after diagnosis, with a range of about 35 to 170 days. Two doses of either the Pfizer-BioNTech BNT162b2 vaccine (n=8) or the Moderna mRNA-1273 vaccine (n=2) were administered to participants. The convalescent cohort comprised six males and four females, including two Hispanic individuals, seven Caucasians, two Asians and one multiracial person. The spike-specific CD4+ TCR repertoire was compared before and after mRNA vaccination in over nine COVID-19 convalescent patients and several infection-naive healthy vaccine recipients. In control cultures, a CEFX viral epitope pool was used as positive control, an HIV-1 Nef peptide pool was used as negative control, or no peptide was added. Post-vaccine blood samples were taken a median of around 68 days after the second vaccine dose, with a range of roughly 14 to 250 days.

Broad study findings and their caveats: The number of convalescent patients in the study was relatively small, and the study did not examine early timepoints following natural infection. In convalescent patients, a median approximately 83% of post-vaccine SARS-CoV-2-reactive clones were detected only after vaccination, and vaccine-specific priming was suggested by this finding. Nearly all vaccine-specific clones in convalescent patients (304 of 307) were mono-reactive for SARS-CoV-2 spike rather than cross-reactive with common cold coronaviruses. Although the median number of SARS-CoV-2-reactive clonotypes went up from 20 to 25 after infection to 30 to 45 after vaccination, the increase was not significant.

Based on the germline V gene (reference sequence), the CDR1 and CDR2 sequences are DFQATT and SNEGSKA. V is cut by 1 base and J by 8 bases, and the space between the germline ends is 12 bases. CDR3 length: 14 amino acids, cysteine to phenylalanine. Only CDR3 DNA is held: 42 bases, read in frame from base 1. The treatment or condition label, as the study defines it: roughly 10-day PBMC culture with coronavirus spike peptide pools or control peptides (ViraFEST assay). The study used the ViraFEST assay, which expanded antigen-specific T cells with peptide pools and then identified expanded clonotypes by TCR sequencing. The convalescent patients' positive SARS-CoV-2 PCR tests were from March to December 2020, which was before the Alpha, Beta and Delta variants emerged in the United States. Each well held 2.2 million or so PBMCs cultured with 9 to 10 ug/ml peptide pools in IMDM containing 5% human AB serum and 8 to 10 IU/ml IL-2. Half of the culture medium was replaced with fresh IL-2-containing medium on days 3 and 7. After 10 days of culture, CD4+ T cells were isolated by negative selection using the EasySep CD4+ T cell isolation kit. Ficoll-Paque Plus gradient centrifugation was used to isolate PBMCs from whole blood, and the isolated PBMCs were then either used fresh or cryopreserved at -140C. Triplicate wells were generally used for each culture condition.

About this clonotype: Its target antigen remains unknown. No per-base quality is available; no much larger clone lies one base away.

Library method: PCR. DNA from cultured CD4+ T cells was subjected to TCR sequencing with the Oncomine TCR Beta short-read assay at the Johns Hopkins FTIC core. The QIAamp micro DNA kit was used to extract genomic DNA from the cultured CD4+ T cells. Oncomine TCR Beta libraries made from cultured CD4+ T cells were pooled using unique dual indexes and sequenced on an Illumina iSeq 100. In the paper's pipeline: Non-productive sequences were removed, and CDR3s that did not start with C, did not end with F or W, or were shorter than 7 amino acids were discarded. Antigen-specific clonotypes were identified using the MANAFEST web application through comparison of peptide-stimulated wells with reference and other culture wells. Positive clones required FDR below 0.05, an odds ratio above 5, and productive frequency above 0.1% in at least two of three replicate wells. A clonotype was classed as cross-reactive if the clonotype showed significant expansion both in SARS-CoV-2 spike wells and in at least one common cold coronavirus spike condition. Using R version 3.6.1, CDR3 homology was evaluated through Levenshtein distances (stringdist) along with unrooted phylogenetic trees (ape). Through fastp at Q25 and MiXCR, TCRdb rebuilt clones from the public reads, retaining in-frame beta chains. Each entry is one CDR3 protein sequence, shown with its most common DNA and genes. For this entry, the V and J calls and clone size follow TCRdb and not the study's own pipeline. This sample comprises about 19,000 distinct CDR3 sequences, more than 55% of them detected only once. The top ten constitute more than 8.5% of the sample.

The V and J segments used are TRBV20-1 and TRBJ1-6; perhaps TRBD1 is the D gene, with 5 bases matching. Sequences were obtained from CD4+ T cells from blood, cultured in vitro. This sequence originates from a human donor who had recovered from COVID-19. The encoded CDR3 is CSARAGAGDSPLHF. In nucleotide form, the sequence is TGCAGTGCTAGAGCCGGGGCGGGCGATTCACCCCTCCACTTT.